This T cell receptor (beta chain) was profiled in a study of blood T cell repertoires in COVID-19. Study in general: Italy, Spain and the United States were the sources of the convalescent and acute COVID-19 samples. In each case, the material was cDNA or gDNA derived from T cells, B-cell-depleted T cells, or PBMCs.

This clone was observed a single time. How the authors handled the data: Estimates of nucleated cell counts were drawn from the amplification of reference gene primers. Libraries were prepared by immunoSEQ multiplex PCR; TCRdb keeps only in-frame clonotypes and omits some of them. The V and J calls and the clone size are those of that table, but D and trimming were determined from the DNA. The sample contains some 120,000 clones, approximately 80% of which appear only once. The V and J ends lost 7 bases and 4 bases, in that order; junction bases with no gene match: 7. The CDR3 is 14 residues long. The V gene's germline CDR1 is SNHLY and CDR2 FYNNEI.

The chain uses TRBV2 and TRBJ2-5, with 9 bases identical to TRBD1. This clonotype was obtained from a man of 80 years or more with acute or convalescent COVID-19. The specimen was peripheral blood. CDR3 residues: CASMDRGGLETQYF. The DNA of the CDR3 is TGTGCCAGCATGGACAGGGGCGGGCTAGAGACCCAGTACTTC.